This TCR beta chain was sequenced during a study of blood T cell repertoires in COVID-19. With 5 bases removed from V and 2 bases from J, the gap between germline ends came to 18 bases. Germline-derived CDR1 and CDR2 are SGHAT and FQNNGV. The CDR3 has 16 residues. Original processing methods: The assay estimated nucleated cells by amplifying reference gene primers. Sequencing used immunoSEQ multiplex PCR; TCRdb keeps in-frame clones, though not all of them. Clone size and V and J calls were adopted from that table, with D and trimming inferred from the DNA. Altogether about 210,000 clones are present, around 81% being singletons, with the ten largest covering 8% to 9%.

The chain carries TRBV11-2 and TRBJ2-5; weak D call: TRBD1 (5 bases). The TCR comes from a woman aged 50 to 60 with acute COVID-19. Sequenced input: PBMCs or T cells enriched from blood (not recorded which). CDR3 in DNA: TGTGCCAGCAGCCCCCAGGGTCGCGGTATACAAGAGACCCAGTACTTC. This gives the protein CASSPQGRGIQETQYF.